This T cell receptor (beta chain) stems from a study of blood T cell repertoires in COVID-19. Study-level background: There were acute and convalescent COVID-19 samples, and they came from the United States, Italy and Spain. T cells, B-cell-depleted T cells, or PBMCs supplied cDNA or gDNA.

CDR1 and CDR2 from the germline V gene are SGHRS and YFSETQ. The CDR3 spans 15 residues. The ends lost 7 bases at V and 5 bases at J; junction bases unmatched: 13. Source study methods: Scientists estimated how many nucleated cells there were by amplifying reference gene primers. Using immunoSEQ multiplex PCR, the repertoire was profiled, and TCRdb retains in-frame clones only, with some absent. V and J calls and clone size are those listed in that table; D and trimming were worked out from the DNA. The sample holds under 130,000 clones, 89% seen once. The chain has TRBV5-1 and TRBJ2-5; 8 positions agree with TRBD2. Sequencing was performed on peripheral blood. This sequence originates from a woman aged 80 or over in a cohort sampled during active COVID-19. The CDR3 spells CASSRTGGPEETQYF. The CDR3 nucleotides are TGCGCCAGCTCACGGACGGGAGGGCCGGAGGAGACCCAGTACTTC. Full variable domain (missing parts from reference TRBV5-1 and TRBJ2-5): KAGVTQTPRYLIKTRGQQVTLSCSPISGHRSVSWYQQTPGQGLQFLFEYFSETQRNKGNFPGRFSGRQFSNSRSEMNVSTLELGDSALYLCASSRTGGPEETQYFGPGTRLLVL.